One and the same sample provided the 14 T cell receptor beta chains below, sequenced in a study of identical twins. TCRdb called the 5' RACE reads again in MiXCR, with one record for every CDR3 protein. The sample holds 1.5 million to 2 million distinct CDR3 sequences; around 29% are singletons and the top ten take about 0.3%. Sequenced: cord blood. The receptors were sampled from a newborn girl in good health.

The V gene is TRBV7-2, the J gene TRBJ2-3; D not resolved. V gave up 0 bases and J gave up 4 bases, with 14 bases separating them. Germline V gene data show CDR1 as SGHTA and CDR2 as FQGNSA. The CDR3 totals 16 residues. The CDR3 sequence: CASSLALGRVADTQYF. In nucleotides, the CDR3 is TGTGCCAGCAGCTTAGCACTCGGGCGCGTCGCAGATACGCAGTATTTT.

This clonotype came up a few times. The chain joins TRBV4-2 to TRBJ2-3, with 8 bases fitting TRBD2. Germline CDR1 is LGHNA and CDR2 is YNFKEQ. The V and J ends lost 3 bases and 4 bases, in that order; junction bases with no gene match: 3. The CDR3 is 14 residues long. CDR3 in amino acids: CASSQGTRADTQYF. The CDR3 coding sequence is TGTGCCAGCAGCCAGGGGACTAGGGCAGATACGCAGTATTTT.

This clonotype was detected a few times. The genes are TRBV2 and TRBJ2-4; a possible D gene is TRBD2 (6 bases). V was pared by 6 bases and J by 1 base, with 13 bases between. Germline V CDR1 and CDR2: SNHLY, FYNNEI. The CDR3 loop spans 15 amino acids. The CDR3 region is CASRGGDQAKNIQYF. The DNA of the CDR3 is TGTGCCAGCAGAGGCGGGGACCAGGCCAAAAACATTCAGTACTTC.

The CDR3 is CSARDLAGSSTDTQYF. DNA for the CDR3: TGCAGTGCTAGAGACCTAGCGGGGTCTAGCACAGATACGCAGTATTTT. The genes are TRBV20-1 and TRBJ2-3; 9 bases match TRBD2. The length of the CDR3 is 16 residues. V lost 0 bases to trimming and J lost 0 bases; unmatched junction nucleotides: 4. Per the germline V gene, CDR1 is DFQATT and CDR2 is SNEGSKA (reference sequence).

The CDR3 sequence is CASRLQGTVPNEQFF. CDR3 nucleotide sequence: TGTGCCAGCAGGTTGCAGGGGACTGTCCCCAATGAGCAGTTCTTC. The chain joins TRBV12-3 or TRBV12-4 to TRBJ2-1; D is tentatively TRBD1 or TRBD2 (6 bases each). V was cut by 6 bases and J by 6 bases, with 18 bases left in between. The CDR3 has 15 amino acids.

This clonotype was counted a few times. This chain links TRBV12-3 or TRBV12-4 with TRBJ1-1, with 9 bases fitting TRBD1. The CDR3 sequence is 14 residues long. V lost 6 bases, J lost 4 bases, and 6 bases stayed unmatched. The CDR3 DNA reads TGTGCCAGCAGCGACACGGGACAGGGCACTGAAGCTTTCTTT. Translated: CASSDTGQGTEAFF.

The J gene is TRBJ1-2, the V gene TRBV27, with 7 nucleotides matching TRBD1. The CDR3 loop spans 13 amino acids. Germline lookup yields CDR1 MNHEY and CDR2 SMNVEV (reference sequence). Trimming at V came to 6 bases and at J to 7 bases, leaving 8 bases not matched to a gene. CDR3 in amino acids: CASRRVTGTGYTF. CDR3 nucleotide sequence: TGTGCCAGCAGAAGAGTGACAGGGACTGGCTACACCTTC.

The rearrangement links TRBV24-1 to TRBJ1-1; possible D gene TRBD1, 6 bases. Germline V gene lookup returns CDR1 KGHDR and CDR2 SFDVKD. This CDR3 has 16 amino acids. Trimming removed 5 bases at V and 0 bases at J, with 15 bases between. For the CDR3, the DNA is TGTGCCACCAGTGGTATTCAGGGGCTCGTGAACACTGAAGCTTTCTTT. Protein sequence: CATSGIQGLVNTEAFF.

The chain employs TRBV20-1 and TRBJ1-5; D is ambiguous. Germline values: CDR1 DFQATT, CDR2 SNEGSKA (reference sequence). V lost 4 bases and J 7 bases, leaving 8 bases between the germline ends. CDR3 length: 11 residues. The chain's CDR3 is CSAMVGQPQHF. The CDR3, as DNA: TGCAGTGCTATGGTCGGCCAGCCCCAGCATTTT.

This clonotype was found a few times. J is TRBJ1-2 and V is TRBV3-1, with D unclear. CDR1 and CDR2 (germline): LGHDT, YNNKEL (reference sequence). The CDR3 has 11 amino acids. Trimming stripped 8 bases from V and 7 bases from J, with 11 bases between. This CDR3 is CASRAPSGYTF. DNA of the CDR3: TGTGCCAGCCGGGCCCCTAGTGGCTACACCTTC.

The chain links TRBV19 to TRBJ2-3, with 8 bases that match TRBD1. The germline V gene encodes CDR1 LNHDA and CDR2 SQIVND (reference sequence). The CDR3 is made up of 15 amino acids. J was trimmed by 3 bases and V by 6 bases; bases with no gene match: 8. CDR3 bases: TGTGCCAGTAGCCACCCGGACAGGGTTACAGATACGCAGTATTTT. This encodes CASSHPDRVTDTQYF.

This clonotype was seen more than once but under ten times. The rearrangement uses TRBV27 and TRBJ1-5, with a possible D match to TRBD1 (5 bases). The CDR3 length is 16 residues. Trimming cost V 6 bases and J 6 bases, with 21 bases left between them. In germline, CDR1 is MNHEY, CDR2 SMNVEV (reference sequence). In DNA form, the CDR3 reads TGTGCCAGCAGCTTGTTAGGGACTCTCGGAATTCAGCCCCAGCATTTT. It is translated as CASSLLGTLGIQPQHF.

This clonotype turned up a few times. The chain links TRBV27 to TRBJ1-6; D unresolved. The CDR3 consists of 16 residues. The ends were cut back, 0 bases at V and 0 bases at J, with 6 bases in the middle. The germline gives CDR1 MNHEY, CDR2 SMNVEV (reference sequence). CDR3 DNA: TGTGCCAGCAGTTTATCTTGGAGCTCCTATAATTCACCCCTCCACTTT. It encodes CASSLSWSSYNSPLHF.

In its sample, this clonotype was seen a few times. This sequence joins TRBV28 and TRBJ2-1; D is uncertain. V shed 1 base and J shed 3 bases, with 7 bases lying between them. Germline-derived CDR1 and CDR2 are MDHEN and SYDVKM. This CDR3 comprises 14 residues. The CDR3 loop reads CASSLLSDYNEQFF. The CDR3 DNA reads TGTGCCAGCAGTTTATTGTCAGACTACAATGAGCAGTTCTTC.